Listed below are T cell receptor beta chains from one sample, sequenced in a study of blood T cell repertoires in COVID-19. The repertoire was sequenced with immunoSEQ multiplex PCR; TCRdb's copy has only in-frame clones and lacks some. Counted here are over 90,000 clones, over 75% occurring once; the ten biggest clones make up around 13%. The sample was peripheral blood. The receptors derive from a human donor in a cohort sampled during active or convalescent COVID-19. Each CDR3 is given with its conserved first and last residue. Fields, in order: clone size, V gene, J gene, D gene, CDR3 DNA, CDR3 protein. D genes are given only for firm matches. Clone size, where shown, is once, few, many, or a class for clones that have expanded.

clone_size: NA
v_call: TRBV5-1
j_call: TRBJ1-2
d_call: TRBD1
cdr3_nt: TGCGCCAGCAGCTTGGAGGGACAGGGTAGAAGCTCCTACACCTTC
cdr3_aa: CASSLEGQGRSSYTF

clone_size: NA
v_call: TRBV28
j_call: TRBJ2-7
d_call: NA
cdr3_nt: TGTGCCAGCAGTTTCGGGTTGTGGGAGCAGTACTTC
cdr3_aa: CASSFGLWEQYF

clone_size: NA
v_call: TRBV6-5
j_call: TRBJ1-1
d_call: TRBD1
cdr3_nt: TGTGCCAGCACAGGGGGGAGCACTGAAGCTTTCTTT
cdr3_aa: CASTGGSTEAFF

clone_size: NA
v_call: TRBV4-2
j_call: TRBJ1-5
d_call: NA
cdr3_nt: TGTGCCAGCAGTCTTGGACCAGGGAGCAATCAGCCCCAGCATTTT
cdr3_aa: CASSLGPGSNQPQHF

clone_size: NA
v_call: TRBV5-4
j_call: TRBJ1-2
d_call: NA
cdr3_nt: TGTGCCAGCAGCTCCTGGGACACTTGGGGCTACACCTTC
cdr3_aa: CASSSWDTWGYTF

clone_size: NA
v_call: TRBV3-1/TRBV3-2
j_call: TRBJ1-5
d_call: NA
cdr3_nt: TGTGCCAGCAGCCAAGAGTCTAGACAGCCCCAGCATTTT
cdr3_aa: CASSQESRQPQHF

clone_size: once
v_call: TRBV29-1
j_call: TRBJ2-3
d_call: TRBD1
cdr3_nt: TGCAGCTCGAGACAGGGGTGGGGGCAAGATACGCAGTATTTT
cdr3_aa: CSSRQGWGQDTQYF

clone_size: NA
v_call: TRBV19
j_call: TRBJ1-4
d_call: TRBD1
cdr3_nt: TGTGCCAGTAGTACGCCCGGGACAGGGGATGAAAAACTGTTTTTT
cdr3_aa: CASSTPGTGDEKLFF

clone_size: NA
v_call: TRBV6-6
j_call: TRBJ2-7
d_call: TRBD1
cdr3_nt: TGTGCCAGCGACCAAGGGGGACAGGGGAGAGGATACGAGCAGTACTTC
cdr3_aa: CASDQGGQGRGYEQYF

clone_size: NA
v_call: TRBV11-3
j_call: TRBJ2-2
d_call: NA
cdr3_nt: TGTGCCAGCAGCTTAGATGGGGGCGCGGGCACCGGGGAGCTGTTTTTT
cdr3_aa: CASSLDGGAGTGELFF

clone_size: NA
v_call: TRBV19
j_call: TRBJ1-1
d_call: TRBD1
cdr3_nt: TGTGCCAGTAGTATTCTGGACAGGGTTGGGCCTGAAGCTTTCTTT
cdr3_aa: CASSILDRVGPEAFF

clone_size: NA
v_call: TRBV9
j_call: TRBJ1-6
d_call: NA
cdr3_nt: TGTGCCAGCAGCGTAGATGAGGGTTCACCCCTCCACTTT
cdr3_aa: CASSVDEGSPLHF

clone_size: once
v_call: TRBV2
j_call: TRBJ2-2
d_call: TRBD1
cdr3_nt: TGTGCCAGTACCGTCACGACAGGGGGCGGGGAGCTGTTTTTT
cdr3_aa: CASTVTTGGGELFF

clone_size: once
v_call: TRBV19
j_call: TRBJ1-4
d_call: NA
cdr3_nt: TGTGCCAGTAGTATCGGTCAGGGCGACGAAAAACTGTTTTTT
cdr3_aa: CASSIGQGDEKLFF

clone_size: NA
v_call: TRBV6-5
j_call: TRBJ2-6
d_call: NA
cdr3_nt: TGTGCCAGCAAACCAGGGCTCTCTGGGGCCAACGTCCTGACTTTC
cdr3_aa: CASKPGLSGANVLTF

clone_size: NA
v_call: TRBV5-6
j_call: TRBJ1-5
d_call: NA
cdr3_nt: TGTGCCAGCAGCTTGGGGGGCTATAGCAATCAGCCCCAGCATTTT
cdr3_aa: CASSLGGYSNQPQHF

clone_size: NA
v_call: TRBV10-3
j_call: TRBJ2-5
d_call: NA
cdr3_nt: TGTGCCATCAGTAGTCCGGGGCAAGAGACCCAGTACTTC
cdr3_aa: CAISSPGQETQYF

clone_size: NA
v_call: TRBV19
j_call: TRBJ1-1
d_call: NA
cdr3_nt: TGTGCCAGTAGTCCCGCCGGTGTAACTGAAGCTTTCTTT
cdr3_aa: CASSPAGVTEAFF

clone_size: NA
v_call: TRBV5-1
j_call: TRBJ1-4
d_call: TRBD1
cdr3_nt: TGCGCCAGCAGCTTGGTGTCAGGGGGCGATGAAAAACTGTTTTTT
cdr3_aa: CASSLVSGGDEKLFF

clone_size: few
v_call: TRBV12-5
j_call: TRBJ1-3
d_call: NA
cdr3_nt: TGTGCTAGTGCCTTGGAGGGACCTAGCTCTGGAAACACCATATATTTT
cdr3_aa: CASALEGPSSGNTIYF

clone_size: NA
v_call: TRBV9
j_call: TRBJ2-7
d_call: NA
cdr3_nt: TGTGCCAGCAGCGTCGGACCGACCGGGGACGAGCAGTACTTC
cdr3_aa: CASSVGPTGDEQYF

clone_size: few
v_call: TRBV2
j_call: TRBJ1-3
d_call: TRBD1
cdr3_nt: TGTGCCAGCAGACGGACAGGGGTAGGAAACACCATATATTTT
cdr3_aa: CASRRTGVGNTIYF

clone_size: NA
v_call: TRBV5-1
j_call: TRBJ2-5
d_call: TRBD1
cdr3_nt: TGCGCCAGCAGCTTGGGCCTTAACAGGGGGCGAGAGACCCAGTACTTC
cdr3_aa: CASSLGLNRGRETQYF

clone_size: NA
v_call: TRBV2
j_call: TRBJ1-4
d_call: NA
cdr3_nt: TGTGCCAGCGTCGGGAGCCTCTTCGGGGAAAAACTGTTTTTT
cdr3_aa: CASVGSLFGEKLFF

clone_size: few
v_call: TRBV9
j_call: TRBJ1-3
d_call: NA
cdr3_nt: TGTGCCAGCAGCGTAGGTAACTCTGGAAACACCATATATTTT
cdr3_aa: CASSVGNSGNTIYF

clone_size: NA
v_call: TRBV13
j_call: TRBJ2-2
d_call: NA
cdr3_nt: TGTGCCAGCAGCTTAGGCCGGGGAATAGGGCACACCGGGGAGCTGTTTTTT
cdr3_aa: CASSLGRGIGHTGELFF

clone_size: NA
v_call: TRBV3-1/TRBV3-2
j_call: TRBJ2-3
d_call: TRBD2
cdr3_nt: TGTGCCAGCAGCCAACCTGGACTAGCGGGGTGGACAGATACGCAGTATTTT
cdr3_aa: CASSQPGLAGWTDTQYF

clone_size: NA
v_call: TRBV9
j_call: TRBJ2-5
d_call: NA
cdr3_nt: TGTGCCAGCAGCCCTAGTGGACTACCCCAAGAGACCCAGTACTTC
cdr3_aa: CASSPSGLPQETQYF

clone_size: NA
v_call: TRBV18
j_call: TRBJ2-7
d_call: NA
cdr3_nt: TGTGCCAGCTCACCAGTTGGGCAGGGATCCTACGAGCAGTACTTC
cdr3_aa: CASSPVGQGSYEQYF

clone_size: NA
v_call: TRBV4-3
j_call: TRBJ2-2
d_call: NA
cdr3_nt: TGCGCCAGCAGCCAGCGGAGGGACGCCGGGAGCCCCGGGGAGCTGTTTTTT
cdr3_aa: CASSQRRDAGSPGELFF

clone_size: NA
v_call: TRBV12-5
j_call: TRBJ2-5
d_call: NA
cdr3_nt: TGTGCTAGCACCCAGACAGTTTCCGAAGAGACCCAGTACTTC
cdr3_aa: CASTQTVSEETQYF

clone_size: NA
v_call: TRBV19
j_call: TRBJ2-1
d_call: NA
cdr3_nt: TGTGCCAGTAGTATTTCGGGTGGGAGCCGCTACAATGAGCAGTTCTTC
cdr3_aa: CASSISGGSRYNEQFF

clone_size: NA
v_call: TRBV12-5
j_call: TRBJ1-2
d_call: NA
cdr3_nt: TGTGCTAGTGGTTCCCAGAACAGGGTTGGCTACACCTTC
cdr3_aa: CASGSQNRVGYTF

clone_size: NA
v_call: TRBV7-2
j_call: TRBJ2-5
d_call: NA
cdr3_nt: TGTGCCAGCGGGAGGAGGCAAGAGACCCAGTACTTC
cdr3_aa: CASGRRQETQYF

clone_size: once
v_call: TRBV7-2
j_call: TRBJ2-3
d_call: NA
cdr3_nt: TGTGCCAGCAGCAACCTTAGGAGGGGGGGGCCGGCAGATACGCAGTATTTT
cdr3_aa: CASSNLRRGGPADTQYF

clone_size: NA
v_call: TRBV6-5
j_call: TRBJ1-1
d_call: NA
cdr3_nt: TGTGCCAGCAAACGGGGCACTGAAGCTTTCTTT
cdr3_aa: CASKRGTEAFF